This T cell receptor beta chain was identified during a study of regulatory and conventional T cells in RAG deficiency (dated by TCRdb to 2016 to 2017). As for the study more broadly: The study used high-throughput TCR beta sequencing to compare repertoire diversity and composition of Treg, conventional CD4+ and CD8+ T cells between RAG-deficient patients and healthy controls. General findings and caveats noted by the study authors: The CD25-high CD127-low cells sorted from Omenn syndrome patients may be peripherally activated cells rather than true Treg cells. Compared with control T-cell subpopulations, the RAG-deficient patients had markedly lower Shannon entropy and higher Simpson indices. For some subjects, some T-cell subset analyses were not performed. Compared with controls, Omenn syndrome and CID/AS patients had 85 to 100-fold fewer unique TCR beta sequences in Treg cells, but only around 10-fold fewer in the other subsets. All patient T-cell subsets had shorter CDR3 lengths; Omenn syndrome patients showed >80% Treg-Tconv repertoire overlap at nucleotide and amino acid level.

From cysteine to phenylalanine, the CDR3 is 17 amino acids long. The retained sequence is limited to the CDR3, 51 bases, with the frame set at the first base. CDR1 and CDR2, looked up from the germline V gene, are SGHRS and YFSETQ. V lost 4 bases and J lost 4 bases, and the count of bases not matched to a germline gene is 15. Library preparation employed the immunoSEQ multiplex PCR assay. Rearranged TCR beta chain products were amplified from the genomic DNA of sorted T-cell subsets and were then sequenced. On the study's bioinformatics: Repertoire diversity of productive TCR beta rearrangements was quantified using Shannon entropy and Simpson indices. Clonal expansion was assessed using the summed frequency of the 100 most abundant productive TCR beta clonotypes among total reads. The TRB repertoires were scored with a self-reactivity index that is based on amino acid usage at CDR3beta positions 6 and 7. Two-way ANOVA was used for repertoire analyses, while Student t or Mann-Whitney tests were used for flow cytometric analyses. TCRdb re-hosts the immuneACCESS table, in-frame sequences only. Its copies lack some clones; in the studies checked, an unresolved V gene accounts for under half of them, and the cause for the rest is not known. V, J and clone size are taken as reported in that table, and D and trimming were inferred from the DNA itself. This sample has 8,000 or so clones in its table, and about 93% of those were observed once. Of the sample, 1.5% is held by the ten largest clones.

About this clone itself: Its antigen specificity is not known. Base qualities are not recorded, but no much larger clone differs from it by a single base.

Before genomic DNA extraction, regulatory T cells were purified from blood as CD4+CD25-high CD127-low cells. Eight healthy control donors served as the comparison group for repertoire analyses. These sequences were also reported in another study, on regulatory T cells. The second study's authors report: The multiplex PCR relied on 52 forward TRBV primers and 13 reverse TRBJ primers, and amplification bias was corrected through assay-based and computational methods. Repertoires from patients had restricted unique TRB V-J pairs and skewed V and J gene usage, with the strongest effect in regulatory T cells. The study compared T-cell receptor beta repertoires of sorted regulatory, conventional CD4+ and CD8+ T cells in CD3G-deficient patients with those in healthy controls. Peripheral blood mononuclear cells were isolated by Ficoll density separation. Within the immunoSEQ assay, multiplex PCR amplified rearranged TRB loci from genomic DNA. TRB amplicons were sequenced on an Illumina HiSeq platform. Raw sequences were error-filtered and aligned to reference gene sequences by custom algorithms and were subsequently analyzed with the immunoSEQ online tools. Frequencies of productive and nonproductive TRB rearrangements were evaluated among both unique and total sequences. Prism software was used to run t tests, Mann-Whitney tests or two-way ANOVA for comparisons between groups.

The sequenced material came from CD127- CD25+ CD4+ Tregs sorted from blood. Recombination linked TRBV5-1 to TRBJ2-5; 8 junctional bases match TRBD2. This TCR was sampled from a human donor in good health. The nucleotide sequence is TGCGCCAGCAGCCCTGGGTTGTGGCGGGAGGCGGGAGAGACCCAGTACTTC. Its translation is CASSPGLWREAGETQYF.